One and the same sample provided the 7 T cell receptor beta chains below, sequenced in a study of regulatory T cells in long-lasting Graves disease. The TCR beta library used iRepertoire HTBI primers with Arm-PCR amplification of CDR3. TCRdb itself ran the multiplex PCR reads through MiXCR, one entry per CDR3 protein. The sample contains 350,000 to 500,000 distinct CDR3 sequences, 14% of which appear only once. Described time point: newly diagnosed GD, antithyroid drugs for less than 3 months. RNA from PBMCs was the source of the TCR library. These records were also assigned to another study, of T cells in Graves' hyperthyroidism and ophthalmopathy.

Sample: peripheral blood mononuclear cells (PBMCs), taken at new diagnosis, from a patient treated with antithyroid drugs. These receptors were taken from a woman aged 45 to 65 with Graves disease.

The chain combines TRBV20-1 with TRBJ2-7; 9 nucleotides agree with TRBD1. J gave up 4 bases and V 1 base, and 8 bases lay outside the gene matches. The CDR3 covers 15 residues. The V gene's germline CDR1 is DFQATT and CDR2 SNEGSKA (reference sequence). CDR3: CSARAPGQGLYEQYF. CDR3 DNA: TGCAGTGCTAGAGCCCCGGGACAGGGTTTGTACGAGCAGTACTTC.

This sequence joins TRBV27 and TRBJ1-1; no clear D. CDR1 and CDR2 from the germline V gene are MNHEY and SMNVEV (reference sequence). CDR3 length equals 13 residues. The ends were cut back, 3 bases at V and 1 base at J, with 6 bases in the middle. The DNA of the CDR3 is TGTGCCAGCAGTTTGAACCGGAACACTGAAGCTTTCTTT. Amino acids: CASSLNRNTEAFF.

In this sample, this clonotype turned up many times. This chain joins TRBV12-3 or TRBV12-4 and TRBJ1-1; 9 nucleotides line up with TRBD1. With V trimmed by 5 bases and J by 4 bases, 5 bases remained unmatched. The CDR3 has 14 residues. The CDR3 protein is CASSAGTGFTEAFF. CDR3 DNA sequence: TGTGCCAGCAGTGCCGGGACAGGGTTCACTGAAGCTTTCTTT.

The rearrangement links TRBV3-1 to TRBJ2-3; TRBD2 aligns across 9 bases. CDR3 size: 17 residues. The germline gives CDR1 LGHDT, CDR2 YNNKEL (reference sequence). J lost 6 bases, V lost 4 bases, and 14 bases had no gene match. Here the CDR3 DNA reads TGTGCCAGCAGCCCTCTAGCGGGAAGGGGGGTGGCGGATACGCAGTATTTT. It codes for CASSPLAGRGVADTQYF.

This clonotype was recorded many times. The rearrangement uses TRBV29-1 and TRBJ2-1; tentative D call: TRBD1 (5 bases). The CDR3 extends over 13 amino acids. Germline CDR1 reads SQVTM; CDR2 reads ANQGSEA. Trimming took 7 bases from V and 9 from J, leaving 19 bases between them. The CDR3 here is CSAQTDPHTEQFF. The DNA of the CDR3 is TGCAGCGCCCAGACAGATCCCCATACTGAGCAGTTCTTC.

There are a few counts of this clonotype. The conserved phenylalanine or tryptophan is not found at the CDR3 terminus, so this likely reflects a read error. The rearrangement links TRBV29-1 to TRBJ2-1, with no clear D. Germline CDR1 SQVTM, CDR2 ANQGSEA. V was pared by 4 bases and J by 6 bases, with 13 bases between. This CDR3 comprises 13 residues. As DNA, the CDR3 is TGCAGCGTTGTACGTGGTGGTGGCAATGAGCAGTTCCTC. Amino acid sequence: CSVVRGGGNEQFL.

This clonotype was counted ten times or more. This chain links TRBV13 with TRBJ2-1; tentatively, D is TRBD2 (5 bases). V shed 2 bases and J shed 3 bases, with 23 bases lying between them. Per the germline V gene, CDR1 is PRHDT and CDR2 is FYEKMQ (reference sequence). This CDR3 contains 19 residues. For the CDR3, the DNA is TGTGCCAGCAGCTTACTCGCACTAGTCACTCCGGCCGGCTACAATGAGCAGTTCTTC. Its translation is CASSLLALVTPAGYNEQFF.